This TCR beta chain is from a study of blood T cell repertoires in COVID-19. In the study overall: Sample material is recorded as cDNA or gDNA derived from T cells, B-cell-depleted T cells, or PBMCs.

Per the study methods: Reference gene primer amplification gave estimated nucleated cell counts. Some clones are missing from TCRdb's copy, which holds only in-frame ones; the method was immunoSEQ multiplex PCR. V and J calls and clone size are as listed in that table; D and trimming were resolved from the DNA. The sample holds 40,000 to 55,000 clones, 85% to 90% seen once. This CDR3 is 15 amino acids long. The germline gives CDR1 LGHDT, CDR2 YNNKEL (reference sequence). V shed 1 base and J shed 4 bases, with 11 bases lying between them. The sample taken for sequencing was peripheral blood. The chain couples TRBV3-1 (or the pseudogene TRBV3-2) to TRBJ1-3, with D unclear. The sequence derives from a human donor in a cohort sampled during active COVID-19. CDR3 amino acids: CASSQAEFYGNTIYF. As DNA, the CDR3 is TGTGCCAGCAGCCAAGCCGAATTCTACGGAAACACCATATATTTT.